The T cell receptor beta chain described here comes from a study of blood T cell repertoires in COVID-19. Study context: COVID-19 samples from acute and convalescent phases originated in the United States, Italy and Spain. T cells, B-cell-depleted T cells, or PBMCs provided the cDNA or gDNA that served as material.

The method was immunoSEQ multiplex PCR; TCRdb's version includes in-frame clones alone and lacks a portion of them. Here the sample spans about 360,000 clones, around 87% being singletons. This clone has more than one count but fewer than ten. The V gene's germline CDR1 is GTSNPN and CDR2 SVGIG (reference sequence). Between the trimmed V and J ends, which lost 6 bases and 1 base, there was a span of 13 bases. The CDR3 covers 14 residues. The sample consisted of peripheral blood. This receptor was taken from a human donor in a cohort sampled during active COVID-19. J is TRBJ1-3 and V is TRBV30; possible D gene TRBD1, 6 bases. The CDR3 DNA sequence: TGTGCCTGTAAACAGGGCGCTTCTGGAAACACCATATATTTT. Translating it yields CACKQGASGNTIYF.